This passage covers 23 T cell receptor beta chains from one sample sequenced in a study of blood T cell repertoires in COVID-19. The repertoire was sequenced with immunoSEQ multiplex PCR; TCRdb's copy has only in-frame clones and lacks some. The sample yields some 140,000 clones, 84% seen once. Sequenced sample: PBMCs or T cells enriched from blood (not recorded which). The origin of the receptors is a man aged 40-49 years with acute COVID-19.

J is TRBJ1-5 and V is TRBV10-2; D gene unclear. The CDR3 length is 16 residues. Per the germline V gene, CDR1 is WSHSY and CDR2 is SAAADI. V was trimmed by 0 bases and J by 6 bases, leaving 15 bases between them. The CDR3 region is CASSESTRVLRQPQHF. The CDR3 DNA follows: TGCGCCAGCAGTGAGTCGACGAGGGTGTTGCGTCAGCCCCAGCATTTT.

The V and J genes are TRBV7-8 and TRBJ1-3; a possible D gene is TRBD1 (6 bases). The V and J ends lost 5 bases and 2 bases respectively, with 13 bases between them. The CDR3 runs 15 residues. Germline lookup yields CDR1 SGHVS and CDR2 FQNEAQ. The CDR3 here is CASSLLTGTGNTIYF. Here the CDR3 DNA reads TGTGCCAGCAGCCTCTTGACAGGCACTGGAAACACCATATATTTT.

V gene TRBV23-1 combines with J gene TRBJ2-7; TRBD1 matches 9 bases. TRBV23-1 is given ORF status, its function remaining uncertain. The V gene end was trimmed by 7 bases and the J gene end by 7 bases; junction bases not matched to a gene: 17. CDR3 size: 16 residues. The CDR3 DNA sequence: TGCGCCAGCAATGACCCTCGGGACAGGGAGGCGTGGGAGCAGTACTTC. It specifies CASNDPRDREAWEQYF.

J is TRBJ1-3 and V is TRBV9; TRBD1 matches at 7 bases. Germline values: CDR1 SGDLS, CDR2 YYNGEE. The trim removed 6 bases at V and 2 bases at J, leaving 5 bases unmatched. The CDR3 consists of 14 residues. The CDR3 sequence: CASTKDRAGNTIYF. The CDR3 DNA reads TGTGCCAGCACGAAAGACAGGGCTGGAAACACCATATATTTT.

This chain connects TRBV7-2 to TRBJ2-3; TRBD1 matches at 8 bases. This CDR3 region has 16 residues. The germline gives CDR1 SGHTA, CDR2 FQGNSA. V shed 1 base, J shed 5 bases, and the junction held 8 bases outside the gene matches. The CDR3 region is CASSLEPQGAGDTQYF. Written as DNA, the CDR3 is TGTGCCAGCAGCTTAGAGCCCCAGGGGGCGGGAGATACGCAGTATTTT.

This chain links TRBV27 with TRBJ2-7, with 7 bases aligning to TRBD2. The V gene end was trimmed by 0 bases and the J gene end by 6 bases; junction bases not matched to a gene: 8. In germline, CDR1 is MNHEY, CDR2 SMNVEV (reference sequence). The CDR3 contains 15 residues. The CDR3 nucleotides read TGTGCCAGCAGTTTATCGTGGACTAGTAATGCCGAGCAGTACTTC. This sequence encodes CASSLSWTSNAEQYF.

This clone was observed a single time. J is TRBJ2-7 and V is TRBV6-2 or TRBV6-3; D remains ambiguous. The germline CDR1 and CDR2 sequences are MNHEY and SVGEGT. V was trimmed by 0 bases and J by 3 bases, leaving 18 bases between them. The CDR3 has 17 residues. CDR3 coding DNA: TGTGCCAGCAGTTACTCGACGGGTCAGTACCTAAGCTACGAGCAGTACTTC. Protein product: CASSYSTGQYLSYEQYF.

Regarding this clone: A read error may account for a junction end that differs from germline. Other DNA sequences in this specimen translate into the identical CDR3. V gene TRBV12-3 or TRBV12-4 combines with J gene TRBJ1-2; perhaps TRBD1 as D (5 bases). The CDR3 sequence is 12 residues long. CDR3 sequence: CASGAHVYGYTF. In DNA form, the CDR3 reads TGCGCCAGCGGGGCGCATGTGTATGGCTACACCTTC.

The V and J genes are TRBV4-1 and TRBJ2-2, with D tentatively TRBD2 (6 bases). Trimming removed 4 bases at V and 7 bases at J, with 19 bases between. This CDR3 has 16 residues. The germline CDR1 and CDR2 sequences are MGHRA and YSYEKL. The CDR3 DNA reads as TGCGCCAGCAGCCCATATCTAGGGGAGGTGGGCGGGGAGCTGTTTTTT. Translating it yields CASSPYLGEVGGELFF.

The chain is built from TRBV7-8 and TRBJ1-1; 7 bases line up with TRBD1. Germline V gives CDR1 SGHVS, CDR2 FQNEAQ. With 3 bases clipped from V and 0 bases from J, the junction kept 4 bases outside the gene matches. This CDR3 is 15 amino acids long. The CDR3 DNA reads as TGTGCCAGCAGCTTCCGACAGGGTATGAACACTGAAGCTTTCTTT. It codes for CASSFRQGMNTEAFF.

This chain links TRBV15 with TRBJ2-5, with 7 bases fitting TRBD1. CDR3 length: 13 residues. Germline V lookup: CDR1 LNHNV, CDR2 YYDKDF (reference sequence). V was pared by 3 bases and J by 5 bases, with 3 bases of the junction left unmatched. DNA of the CDR3: TGTGCCACCAGCAGGACAGGGCCCGAGACCCAGTACTTC. Its translation is CATSRTGPETQYF.

The chain's CDR3 is CSVGGDGYTF. CDR3 DNA: TGCAGCGTGGGGGGGGATGGCTACACCTTC. The chain links TRBV29-1 to TRBJ1-2; D perhaps matches TRBD1 (5 bases). From germline, CDR1 is SQVTM and CDR2 ANQGSEA. The CDR3 runs 10 residues. Trimming took 6 bases from V and 6 from J, leaving 8 bases between them.

This chain joins TRBV5-6 and TRBJ2-7, with TRBD2 as a possible D gene (6 bases). The CDR3 contains 15 residues. Trimming removed 2 bases at V and 5 bases at J, with 17 bases between. From germline, CDR1 is SGHDT and CDR2 YYEEEE. CDR3 in DNA: TGTGCCAGCAGCTTTCTATTGGGACTTCAACACGAGCAGTACTTC. It yields the protein CASSFLLGLQHEQYF.

This rearrangement joins TRBV7-9 to TRBJ2-5, with 9 bases fitting TRBD1. Germline CDR1 SEHNR, CDR2 FQNEAQ (reference sequence). The length of the CDR3 is 14 residues. V shed 5 bases and J 2 bases; nucleotides not matched to a gene: 3. CDR3 DNA: TGTGCCAGCAGCCTGACAGGGGGACAAGAGACCCAGTACTTC. This sequence encodes CASSLTGGQETQYF.

The chain has TRBV28 and TRBJ1-1; D unclear. Germline loops: CDR1 MDHEN, CDR2 SYDVKM. CDR3 size: 10 residues. The V and J ends lost 10 bases and 0 bases respectively, with 3 bases between them. CDR3 sequence reads: CATVNTEAFF. The CDR3 region has the DNA TGTGCCACGGTGAACACTGAAGCTTTCTTT.

The genes are TRBV27 and TRBJ2-2; tentatively, D is TRBD1 (5 bases). Germline CDR1 is MNHEY and CDR2 is SMNVEV (reference sequence). The length of the CDR3 is 12 residues. Trimming stripped 8 bases from V and 2 bases from J, with 6 bases between. CDR3 bases: TGTGCCAGCGGACACAACACCGGGGAGCTGTTTTTT. Its protein is CASGHNTGELFF.

The V gene is TRBV5-6, the J gene TRBJ2-7; D is possibly TRBD1 (5 bases). From germline, CDR1 is SGHDT and CDR2 YYEEEE. Trimming left V 3 bases short and J 2 bases short, with 12 bases between. CDR3 length: 14 amino acids. The CDR3 coding sequence is TGTGCCAGCAGCTGGGGCGCTGACGCCTACGAGCAGTACTTC. Encoded protein: CASSWGADAYEQYF.

The rearrangement links TRBV10-1 to TRBJ2-1, with unresolved D. The V gene lost 2 bases and the J gene lost 8 bases, with 10 bases spanning the gap. Germline lookup yields CDR1 WNHNN and CDR2 SYGVQD (reference sequence). The CDR3 is 13 residues long. DNA for the CDR3: TGCGCCAGCAGTGAGAACATGAGCGATGAGCAGTTCTTC. It codes for CASSENMSDEQFF.

CDR3 nucleotide sequence: TGCGCCAGCAGCCACAGCGGGGGGGCAGTGGCCGGGGAGCTGTTTTTT. This encodes CASSHSGGAVAGELFF. The chain recombines TRBV4-1 with TRBJ2-2; 10 bases map to TRBD2. The trim removed 3 bases at V and 6 bases at J, leaving 7 bases unmatched. Germline V gene data show CDR1 as MGHRA and CDR2 as YSYEKL. This CDR3 is 16 amino acids long.

The rearrangement links TRBV7-8 to TRBJ1-1; D gene unclear. CDR3 size: 15 residues. Germline loops: CDR1 SGHVS, CDR2 FQNEAQ. V dropped 0 bases and J dropped 0 bases, with 8 bases sitting between them. The CDR3 sequence is CASSLAREMNTEAFF. CDR3 nucleotides: TGTGCCAGCAGCTTAGCTAGGGAGATGAACACTGAAGCTTTCTTT.

J is TRBJ1-5 and V is TRBV30, with D possibly matching TRBD1 (5 bases). The CDR3 totals 13 residues. Germline V gene data show CDR1 as GTSNPN and CDR2 as SVGIG (reference sequence). The V and J ends lost 4 bases and 7 bases respectively, with 14 bases between them. For the CDR3, the DNA is TGTGCCTGGAATAGGGGCGCGGACCAGCCCCAGCATTTT. Translating gives CAWNRGADQPQHF. Full variable domain (missing parts from reference TRBV30 and TRBJ1-5): SQTIHQWPATLVQPVGSPLSLECTVEGTSNPNLYWYRQAAGRGLQLLFYSVGIGQISSEVPQNLSASRPQDRQFILSSKKLLLSDSGFYLCAWNRGADQPQHFGDGTRLSIL.

This rearrangement joins TRBV18 to TRBJ2-5, with D tentatively TRBD2 (5 bases). Germline CDR1 reads KGHSH; CDR2 reads LQKENI. The V end lost 5 bases, the J end lost 1 base, and 11 bases lay between the germline ends. This CDR3 region has 14 residues. CDR3 in amino acids: CASSNRGRQETQYF. CDR3 bases: TGTGCCAGCTCAAACCGGGGTCGCCAAGAGACCCAGTACTTC.

The CDR3 sequence: CAWSPASGGNEKLFF. The CDR3 DNA sequence: TGTGCCTGGAGTCCCGCGTCGGGGGGCAATGAAAAACTGTTTTTT. J is TRBJ1-4 and V is TRBV30, with a tentative D call TRBD1 (6 bases). Germline-derived CDR1 and CDR2 are GTSNPN and SVGIG (reference sequence). Trimming pared 2 bases from V and 5 bases from J, leaving 15 bases between. The CDR3 consists of 15 residues. The variable domain in full, with the rest retrieved from reference TRBV30 and TRBJ1-4, is SQTIHQWPATLVQPVGSPLSLECTVEGTSNPNLYWYRQAAGRGLQLLFYSVGIGQISSEVPQNLSASRPQDRQFILSSKKLLLSDSGFYLCAWSPASGGNEKLFFGSGTQLSVL.